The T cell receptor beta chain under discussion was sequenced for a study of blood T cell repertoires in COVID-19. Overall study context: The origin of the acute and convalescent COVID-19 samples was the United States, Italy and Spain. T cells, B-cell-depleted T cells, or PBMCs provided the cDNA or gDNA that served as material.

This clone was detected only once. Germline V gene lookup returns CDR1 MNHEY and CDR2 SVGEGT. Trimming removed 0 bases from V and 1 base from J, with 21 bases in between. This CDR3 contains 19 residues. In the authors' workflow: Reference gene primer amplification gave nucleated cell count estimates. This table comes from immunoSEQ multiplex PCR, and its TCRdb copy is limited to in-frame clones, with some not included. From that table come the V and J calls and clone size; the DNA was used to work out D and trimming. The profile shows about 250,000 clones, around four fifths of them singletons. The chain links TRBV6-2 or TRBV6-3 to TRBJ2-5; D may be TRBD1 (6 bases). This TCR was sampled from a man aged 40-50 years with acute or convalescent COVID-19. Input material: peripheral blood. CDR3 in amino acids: CASSYSARRDKAFQETQYF. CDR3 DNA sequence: TGTGCCAGCAGTTACTCTGCCCGTCGGGACAAGGCCTTCCAAGAGACCCAGTACTTC.